This T cell receptor beta chain stems from a study of T cells in Graves' hyperthyroidism and ophthalmopathy. This clonotype was picked up many times. Trimming removed 5 bases from V and 6 bases from J, with 14 bases in between. Germline loops: CDR1 SEHNR, CDR2 FQNEAQ (reference sequence). This CDR3 is built from 13 residues. RNA transcripts yielded amplified TCR beta CDR3 regions. During a first-round RT-PCR of the TCR CDR3, the HTBI primer set was used. TCRdb recomputed calls from the multiplex PCR reads with MiXCR, one row per CDR3 protein. Counted here are hundreds of thousands of distinct CDR3 sequences, just under 20% occurring once; the ten biggest clones make up over 45%.

The origin of this receptor is a man aged 35-49 years with Graves' ophthalmopathy. This chain links TRBV7-9 with TRBJ2-7; unclear D gene. The sample comprised blood. The CDR3 nucleotides read TGTGCCAGCAGCCCCCCCGGCTCGGTCGAGCAGTACTTC. It translates to CASSPPGSVEQYF.